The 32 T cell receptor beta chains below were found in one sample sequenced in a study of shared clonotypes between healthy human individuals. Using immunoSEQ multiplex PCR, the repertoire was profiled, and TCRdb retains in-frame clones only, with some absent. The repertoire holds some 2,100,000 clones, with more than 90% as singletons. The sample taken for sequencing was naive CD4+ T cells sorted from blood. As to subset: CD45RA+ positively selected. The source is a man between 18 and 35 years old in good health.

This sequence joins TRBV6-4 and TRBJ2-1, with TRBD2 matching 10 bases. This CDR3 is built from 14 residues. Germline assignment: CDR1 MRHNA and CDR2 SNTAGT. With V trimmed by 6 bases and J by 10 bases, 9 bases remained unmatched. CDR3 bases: TGTGCCAGCAGCGAGACTAGCGGGTTAGGAGAGCAGTTCTTC. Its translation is CASSETSGLGEQFF.

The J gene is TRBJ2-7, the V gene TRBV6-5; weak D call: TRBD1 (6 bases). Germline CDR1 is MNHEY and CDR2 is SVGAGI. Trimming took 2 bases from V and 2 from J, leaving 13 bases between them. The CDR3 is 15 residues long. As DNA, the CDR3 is TGTGCCAGCAGTTACGGCACAGGGTATCCCTACGAGCAGTACTTC. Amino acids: CASSYGTGYPYEQYF.

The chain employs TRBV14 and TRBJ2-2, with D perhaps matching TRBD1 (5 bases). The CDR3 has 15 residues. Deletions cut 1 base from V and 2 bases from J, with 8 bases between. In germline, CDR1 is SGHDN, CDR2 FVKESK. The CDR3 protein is CASSQGGKNTGELFF. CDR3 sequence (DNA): TGTGCCAGCAGCCAAGGGGGCAAAAACACCGGGGAGCTGTTTTTT. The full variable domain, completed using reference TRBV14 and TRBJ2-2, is EAGVTQFPSHSVIEKGQTVTLRCDPISGHDNLYWYRRVMGKEIKFLLHFVKESKQDESGMPNNRFLAERTGGTYSTLKVQPAELEDSGVYFCASSQGGKNTGELFFGEGSRLTVL.

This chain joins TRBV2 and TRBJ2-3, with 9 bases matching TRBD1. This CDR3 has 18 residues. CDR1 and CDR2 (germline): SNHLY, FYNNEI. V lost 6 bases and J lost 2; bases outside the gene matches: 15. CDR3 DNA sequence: TGTGCCAGCAGCGGCCCGGGACAGGGCCGCACATTCACAGATACGCAGTATTTT. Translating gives CASSGPGQGRTFTDTQYF.

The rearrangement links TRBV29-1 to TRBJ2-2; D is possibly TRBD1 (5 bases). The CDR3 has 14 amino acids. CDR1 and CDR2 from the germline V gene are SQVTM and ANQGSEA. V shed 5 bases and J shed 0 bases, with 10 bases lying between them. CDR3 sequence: CSVHQTANTGELFF. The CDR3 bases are TGCAGCGTTCACCAGACAGCGAACACCGGGGAGCTGTTTTTT.

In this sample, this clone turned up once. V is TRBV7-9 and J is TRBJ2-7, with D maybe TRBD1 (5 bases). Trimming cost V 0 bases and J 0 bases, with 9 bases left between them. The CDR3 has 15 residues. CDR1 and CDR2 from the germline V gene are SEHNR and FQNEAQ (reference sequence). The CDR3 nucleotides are TGTGCCAGCAGCTTAGCCGCACAGGTCTCCTACGAGCAGTACTTC. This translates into CASSLAAQVSYEQYF.

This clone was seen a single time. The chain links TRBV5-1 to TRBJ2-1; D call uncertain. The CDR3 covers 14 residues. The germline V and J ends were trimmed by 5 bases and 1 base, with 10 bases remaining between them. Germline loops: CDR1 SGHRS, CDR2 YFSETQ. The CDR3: CASRNELSYNEQFF. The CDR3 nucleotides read TGCGCCAGCAGGAACGAATTGTCCTACAATGAGCAGTTCTTC.

The DNA of the CDR3 is TGTGCCACCTTCTGGGATTTAGCCACTGAAGCTTTCTTT. Encoded protein: CATFWDLATEAFF. This rearrangement joins TRBV7-9 to TRBJ1-1; D is undetermined. V lost 10 bases to trimming and J lost 4 bases, with 16 bases between them. CDR3 length: 13 amino acids. Germline loops: CDR1 SEHNR, CDR2 FQNEAQ (reference sequence).

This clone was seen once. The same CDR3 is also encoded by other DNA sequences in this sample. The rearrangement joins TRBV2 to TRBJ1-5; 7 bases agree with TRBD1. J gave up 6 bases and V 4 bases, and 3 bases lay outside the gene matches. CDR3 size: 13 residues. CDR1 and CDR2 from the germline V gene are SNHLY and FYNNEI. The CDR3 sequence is CASSVDRAQPQHF. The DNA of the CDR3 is TGTGCCAGCAGTGTAGACAGGGCTCAGCCCCAGCATTTT.

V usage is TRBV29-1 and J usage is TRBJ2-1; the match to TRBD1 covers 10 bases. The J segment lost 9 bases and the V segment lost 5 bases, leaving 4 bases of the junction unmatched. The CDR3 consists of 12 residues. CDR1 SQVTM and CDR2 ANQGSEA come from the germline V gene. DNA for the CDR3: TGCAGCGTTCGACAGGGGGCTATTGAGCAGTTCTTC. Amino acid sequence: CSVRQGAIEQFF.

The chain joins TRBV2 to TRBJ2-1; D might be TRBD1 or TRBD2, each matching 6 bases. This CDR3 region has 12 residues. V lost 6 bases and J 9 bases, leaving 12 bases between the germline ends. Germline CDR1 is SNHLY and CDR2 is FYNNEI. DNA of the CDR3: TGTGCCAGCAGCAGGGGACTGGGTGAGCAGTTCTTC. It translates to CASSRGLGEQFF.

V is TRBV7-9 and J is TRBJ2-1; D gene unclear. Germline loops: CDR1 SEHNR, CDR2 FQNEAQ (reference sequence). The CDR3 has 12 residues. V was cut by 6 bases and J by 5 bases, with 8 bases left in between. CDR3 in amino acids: CASSSLDNEQFF. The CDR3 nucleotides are TGTGCCAGCAGTTCTCTAGACAATGAGCAGTTCTTC.

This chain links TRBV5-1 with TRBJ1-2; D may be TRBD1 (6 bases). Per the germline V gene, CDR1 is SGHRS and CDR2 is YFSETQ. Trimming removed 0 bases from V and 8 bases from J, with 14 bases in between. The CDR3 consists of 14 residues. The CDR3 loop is CASSLDQGIEGYTF. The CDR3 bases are TGCGCCAGCAGCTTGGATCAGGGGATAGAGGGCTACACCTTC.

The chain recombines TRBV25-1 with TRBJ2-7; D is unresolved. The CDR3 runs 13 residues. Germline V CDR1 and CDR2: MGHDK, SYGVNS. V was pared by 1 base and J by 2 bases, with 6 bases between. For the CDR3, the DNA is TGTGCCAGCAGTGAATCCCCGACCTACGAGCAGTACTTC. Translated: CASSESPTYEQYF.

CDR3 region: CSVWENTDTQYF. The CDR3, as DNA: TGCAGCGTTTGGGAAAACACAGATACGCAGTATTTT. The V call is TRBV29-1, the J call TRBJ2-3, with D uncertain. This CDR3 is built from 12 residues. Per the germline V gene, CDR1 is SQVTM and CDR2 is ANQGSEA. V lost 5 bases and J lost 2, with 8 bases in between.

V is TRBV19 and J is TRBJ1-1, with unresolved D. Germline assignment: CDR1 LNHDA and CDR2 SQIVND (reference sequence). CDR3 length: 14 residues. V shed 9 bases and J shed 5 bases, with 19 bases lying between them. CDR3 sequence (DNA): TGTGCCAGCTACCCCCCCGGGATTCGGACTGAAGCTTTCTTT. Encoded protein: CASYPPGIRTEAFF.

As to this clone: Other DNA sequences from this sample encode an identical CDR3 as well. The DNA of the CDR3 is TGTGCCTGGGGGACTTCTGGCCCCTACGAGCAGTACTTC. Its protein product is CAWGTSGPYEQYF. V gene TRBV30 combines with J gene TRBJ2-7; D is possibly TRBD2 (6 bases). Germline V gene lookup returns CDR1 GTSNPN and CDR2 SVGIG (reference sequence). The CDR3 has 13 amino acids. Trimming removed 5 bases at V and 2 bases at J, with 13 bases between.

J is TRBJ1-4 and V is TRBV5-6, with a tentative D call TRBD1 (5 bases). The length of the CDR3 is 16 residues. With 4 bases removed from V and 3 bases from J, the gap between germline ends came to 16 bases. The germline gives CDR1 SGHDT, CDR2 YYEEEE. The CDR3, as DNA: TGTGCCAGCAGCGGGAGAGTGGCGGGGGCTAATGAAAAACTGTTTTTT. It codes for CASSGRVAGANEKLFF.

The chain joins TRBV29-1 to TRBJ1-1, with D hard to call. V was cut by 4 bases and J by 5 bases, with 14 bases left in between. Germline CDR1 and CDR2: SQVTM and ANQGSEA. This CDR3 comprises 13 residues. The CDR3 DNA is TGCAGCGTTGGGAAGGGAGAAGGTACTGAAGCTTTCTTT. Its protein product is CSVGKGEGTEAFF.

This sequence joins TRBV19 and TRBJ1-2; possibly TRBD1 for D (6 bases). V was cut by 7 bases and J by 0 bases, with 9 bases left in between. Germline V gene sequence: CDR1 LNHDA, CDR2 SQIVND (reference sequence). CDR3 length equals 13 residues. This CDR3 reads CASTRTANYGYTF. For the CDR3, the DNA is TGTGCCAGTACCCGGACAGCTAACTATGGCTACACCTTC.

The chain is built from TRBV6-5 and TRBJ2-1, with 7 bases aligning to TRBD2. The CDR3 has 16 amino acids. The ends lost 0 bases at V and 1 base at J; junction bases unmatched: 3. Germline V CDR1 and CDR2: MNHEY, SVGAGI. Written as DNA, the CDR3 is TGTGCCAGCAGTTACTCTGACGGGAGGTCCTACAATGAGCAGTTCTTC. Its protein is CASSYSDGRSYNEQFF.

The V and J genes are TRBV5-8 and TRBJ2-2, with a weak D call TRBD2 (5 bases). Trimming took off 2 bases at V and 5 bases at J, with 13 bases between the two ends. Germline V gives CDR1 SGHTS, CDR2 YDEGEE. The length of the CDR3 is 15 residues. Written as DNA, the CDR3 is TGTGCCAGCAGCTTTGAAACTCGGGAAACCGGGGAGCTGTTTTTT. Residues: CASSFETRETGELFF.

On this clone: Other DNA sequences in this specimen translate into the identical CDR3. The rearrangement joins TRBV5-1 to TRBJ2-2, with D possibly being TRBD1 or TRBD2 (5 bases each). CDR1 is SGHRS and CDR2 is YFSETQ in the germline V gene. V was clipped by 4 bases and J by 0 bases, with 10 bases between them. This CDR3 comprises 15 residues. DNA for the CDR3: TGCGCCAGCAGCCTCGGGACGCCGAACACCGGGGAGCTGTTTTTT. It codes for CASSLGTPNTGELFF. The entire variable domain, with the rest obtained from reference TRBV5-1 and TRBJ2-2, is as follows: KAGVTQTPRYLIKTRGQQVTLSCSPISGHRSVSWYQQTPGQGLQFLFEYFSETQRNKGNFPGRFSGRQFSNSRSEMNVSTLELGDSALYLCASSLGTPNTGELFFGEGSRLTVL.

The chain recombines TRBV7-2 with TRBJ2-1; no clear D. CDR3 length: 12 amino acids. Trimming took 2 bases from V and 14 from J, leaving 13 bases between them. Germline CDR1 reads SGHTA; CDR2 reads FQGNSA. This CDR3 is CASSLSTLDEFF. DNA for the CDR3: TGTGCCAGCAGCTTAAGTACTCTCGATGAGTTCTTC.

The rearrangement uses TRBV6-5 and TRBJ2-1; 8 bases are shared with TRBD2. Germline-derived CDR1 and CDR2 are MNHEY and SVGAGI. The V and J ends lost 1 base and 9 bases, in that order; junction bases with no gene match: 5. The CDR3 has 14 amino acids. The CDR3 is CASSYFRSGTEQFF. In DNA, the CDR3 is TGTGCCAGCAGTTACTTCCGTAGCGGGACTGAGCAGTTCTTC.

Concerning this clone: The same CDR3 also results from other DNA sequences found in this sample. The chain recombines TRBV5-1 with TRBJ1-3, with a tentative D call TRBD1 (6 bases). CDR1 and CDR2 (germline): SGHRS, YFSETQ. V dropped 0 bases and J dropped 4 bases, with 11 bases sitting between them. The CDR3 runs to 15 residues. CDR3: CASSLVAGGGNTIYF. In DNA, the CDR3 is TGCGCCAGCAGCTTGGTGGCGGGGGGCGGAAACACCATATATTTT.

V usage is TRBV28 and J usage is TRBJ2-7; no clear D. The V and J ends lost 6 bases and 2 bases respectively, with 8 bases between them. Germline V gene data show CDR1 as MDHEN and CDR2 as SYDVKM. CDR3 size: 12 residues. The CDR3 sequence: CASSPHPYEQYF. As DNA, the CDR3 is TGTGCCAGCAGCCCCCACCCCTACGAGCAGTACTTC.

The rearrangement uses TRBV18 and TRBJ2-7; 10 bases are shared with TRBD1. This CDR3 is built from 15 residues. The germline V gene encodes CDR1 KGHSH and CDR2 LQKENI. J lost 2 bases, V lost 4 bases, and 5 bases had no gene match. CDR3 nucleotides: TGTGCCAGCTCACTCCAGGGACAGGGGACCTACGAGCAGTACTTC. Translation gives CASSLQGQGTYEQYF.

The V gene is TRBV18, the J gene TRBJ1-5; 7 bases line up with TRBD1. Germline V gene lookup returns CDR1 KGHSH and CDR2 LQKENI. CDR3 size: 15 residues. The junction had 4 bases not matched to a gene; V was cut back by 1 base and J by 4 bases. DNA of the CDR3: TGTGCCAGCTCACCACGGGGGACAGATAATCAGCCCCAGCATTTT. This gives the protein CASSPRGTDNQPQHF.

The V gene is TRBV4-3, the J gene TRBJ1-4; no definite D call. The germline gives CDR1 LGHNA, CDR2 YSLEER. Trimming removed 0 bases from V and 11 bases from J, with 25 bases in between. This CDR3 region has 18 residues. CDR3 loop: CASSQDLAGEAYGEKLFF. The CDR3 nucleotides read TGCGCCAGCAGCCAAGATCTCGCAGGAGAGGCATACGGGGAGAAACTGTTTTTT.

CDR3 loop: CASGLVLAGFWETQYF. CDR3 nucleotide sequence: TGTGCTAGTGGTTTGGTTCTAGCGGGGTTCTGGGAGACCCAGTACTTC. The chain carries TRBV12-5 and TRBJ2-5; TRBD2 matches at 9 bases. Looked up from germline, CDR1 is LGHNT and CDR2 is FRNRAP. The CDR3 spans 16 residues. The junction had 7 bases not matched to a gene; V was cut back by 0 bases and J by 5 bases.

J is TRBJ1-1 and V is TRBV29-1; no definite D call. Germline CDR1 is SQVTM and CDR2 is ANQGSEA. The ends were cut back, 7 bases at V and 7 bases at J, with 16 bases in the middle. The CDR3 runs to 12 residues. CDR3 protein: CSAAVGRDEAFF. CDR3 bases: TGCAGCGCCGCCGTGGGGAGAGATGAAGCTTTCTTT.